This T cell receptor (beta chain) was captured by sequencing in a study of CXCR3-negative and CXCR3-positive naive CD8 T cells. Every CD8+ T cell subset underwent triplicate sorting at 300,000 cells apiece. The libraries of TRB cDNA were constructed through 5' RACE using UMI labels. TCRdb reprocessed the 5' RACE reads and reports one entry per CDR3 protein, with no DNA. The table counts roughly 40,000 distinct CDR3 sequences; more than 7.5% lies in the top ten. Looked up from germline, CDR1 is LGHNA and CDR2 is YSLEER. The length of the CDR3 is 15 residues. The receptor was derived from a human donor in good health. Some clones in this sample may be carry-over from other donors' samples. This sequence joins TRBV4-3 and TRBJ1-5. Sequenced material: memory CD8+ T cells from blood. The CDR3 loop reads CASSPIWRSNQPQHF.